Below, 29 T cell receptor beta chains from the same sample are listed, as sequenced in a study of blood T cell repertoires in COVID-19. Profiled with immunoSEQ multiplex PCR; TCRdb holds only in-frame clones, not every one. Of tens of thousands of clones in the sample, 86% were seen once. The specimen was peripheral blood. These receptor sequences come from a man between 65 and 80 years old with active COVID-19.

V is TRBV3-1 (or the pseudogene TRBV3-2) and J is TRBJ2-2; 7 bases are a match to TRBD1. The length of the CDR3 is 15 residues. Germline lookup yields CDR1 LGHDT and CDR2 YNNKEL (reference sequence). V lost 4 bases to trimming and J lost 5 bases; unmatched junction nucleotides: 7. CDR3 sequence reads: CASSPNPRGTGELFF. Written as DNA, the CDR3 is TGTGCCAGCAGCCCAAACCCCAGGGGGACCGGGGAGCTGTTTTTT.

V and J are TRBV13 and TRBJ2-4, with 9 bases that match TRBD1. In germline, CDR1 is PRHDT, CDR2 FYEKMQ (reference sequence). The CDR3 runs to 15 residues. V shed 5 bases, J shed 2 bases, and the junction held 4 bases outside the gene matches. The CDR3 here is CASSHTGGPKNIQYF. The CDR3 region has the DNA TGTGCCAGCAGCCACACAGGGGGCCCCAAAAACATTCAGTACTTC.

The rearrangement links TRBV24-1 to TRBJ2-1; a possible D gene is TRBD1 (5 bases). CDR1 KGHDR and CDR2 SFDVKD come from the germline V gene. This CDR3 contains 16 residues. V shed 4 bases and J shed 4 bases, with 16 bases lying between them. The CDR3 DNA sequence: TGTGCCACCAGTGACCCTCGTCCCAAGGGGTACAATGAGCAGTTCTTC. It yields the protein CATSDPRPKGYNEQFF.

This sequence joins TRBV6-4 and TRBJ2-2, with 10 bases that match TRBD1. CDR1 and CDR2 from the germline V gene are MRHNA and SNTAGT. The CDR3 extends over 15 amino acids. V was pared by 5 bases and J by 5 bases, with 5 bases of the junction left unmatched. The CDR3 loop is CASSSGTGVTGELFF. In nucleotides, the CDR3 is TGTGCCAGCAGTTCCGGGACAGGGGTGACCGGGGAGCTGTTTTTT.

The chain carries TRBV6-5 and TRBJ2-2; weak D call: TRBD2 (5 bases). CDR3 length: 13 residues. CDR1 is MNHEY and CDR2 is SVGAGI in the germline V gene. With 6 bases removed from V and 8 bases from J, the gap between germline ends came to 13 bases. CDR3 amino acids: CASRPTSSGELFF. Here the CDR3 DNA reads TGTGCCAGCAGACCCACTAGTTCGGGGGAGCTGTTTTTT.

The chain recombines TRBV11-1 with TRBJ2-7; perhaps TRBD2 as D (6 bases). The CDR3 has 14 residues. Germline CDR1 reads SGHAT; CDR2 reads FQDESV (reference sequence). V dropped 0 bases and J dropped 6 bases, with 12 bases sitting between them. CDR3 nucleotide sequence: TGTGCCAGCAGCTTAGCGCCGGGAGTTTCCGAGCAGTACTTC. Translating it yields CASSLAPGVSEQYF.

The chain links TRBV6-5 to TRBJ1-6, with a tentative D call TRBD1 (5 bases). The CDR3 sequence is 14 residues long. The V gene's germline CDR1 is MNHEY and CDR2 SVGAGI. Trimming shortened V by 5 bases and J by 4 bases, and 9 bases separated the two germline ends. The CDR3 loop reads CASSTGEYNSPLHF. CDR3 nucleotides: TGTGCCAGCAGTACGGGGGAGTATAATTCACCCCTCCACTTT.

The gene calls are TRBV6-5 and TRBJ2-5; TRBD2 might be the D (7 bases). Per the germline V gene, CDR1 is MNHEY and CDR2 is SVGAGI. There are 16 residues in the CDR3. The V gene lost 2 bases and the J gene lost 4 bases, with 17 bases spanning the gap. The CDR3 spells CASSYPRGGGPETQYF. Here the CDR3 DNA reads TGTGCCAGCAGTTACCCGCGGGGCGGGGGCCCAGAGACCCAGTACTTC.

V gene TRBV20-1 combines with J gene TRBJ2-1; no definite D call. The length of the CDR3 is 12 residues. Germline CDR1 and CDR2: DFQATT and SNEGSKA (reference sequence). Between the trimmed V and J ends, which lost 3 bases and 3 bases, there was a span of 6 bases. The CDR3 loop reads CSASPYYNEQFF. The DNA of the CDR3 is TGCAGTGCTAGTCCGTACTACAATGAGCAGTTCTTC.

V is TRBV19 and J is TRBJ1-4; 7 nucleotides agree with TRBD1. The CDR3 has 12 amino acids. CDR1 is LNHDA and CDR2 is SQIVND in the germline V gene (reference sequence). Losses at the gene ends were 7 bases for V and 6 bases for J; bases not matched to a gene: 2. The CDR3 reads CASKGAYEKLFF. Here the CDR3 DNA reads TGTGCCAGTAAGGGGGCGTATGAAAAACTGTTTTTT.

V and J are TRBV28 and TRBJ1-2; weak D call: TRBD1 (6 bases). Germline lookup yields CDR1 MDHEN and CDR2 SYDVKM. V was cut by 2 bases and J by 4 bases, with 11 bases left in between. There are 14 residues in the CDR3. CDR3 sequence reads: CASSLRGGGYGYTF. Here the CDR3 DNA reads TGTGCCAGCAGTTTACGGGGGGGCGGCTATGGCTACACCTTC.

The rearrangement links TRBV7-9 to TRBJ2-5, with 8 bases that match TRBD1. Germline V gives CDR1 SEHNR, CDR2 FQNEAQ (reference sequence). With V trimmed by 5 bases and J by 9 bases, 5 bases remained unmatched. There are 12 residues in the CDR3. The DNA of the CDR3 is TGTGCCAGCAGCCCGACAGGGGTGGCCCAGTACTTC. As protein: CASSPTGVAQYF.

The V gene is TRBV25-1, the J gene TRBJ1-1; possible D gene TRBD1, 6 bases. Trimming pared 10 bases from V and 5 bases from J, leaving 26 bases between. Germline values: CDR1 MGHDK, CDR2 SYGVNS. The CDR3 is 16 residues long. CDR3: CANLGSHLQGQTEAFF. CDR3 bases: TGTGCCAACCTAGGGTCTCATCTCCAAGGACAGACTGAAGCTTTCTTT. Full variable domain (missing parts from reference TRBV25-1 and TRBJ1-1): EADIYQTPRYLVIGTGKKITLECSQTMGHDKMYWYQQDPGMELHLIHYSYGVNSTEKGDLSSESTVSRIRTEHFPLTLESARPSHTSQYLCANLGSHLQGQTEAFFGQGTRLTVV.

J is TRBJ2-1 and V is TRBV6-6; 9 bases match TRBD1. Germline CDR1 reads MNHNY; CDR2 reads SVGAGI (reference sequence). The CDR3 length is 16 residues. The ends lost 2 bases at V and 6 bases at J; junction bases unmatched: 8. The CDR3 is CASSYPTGGGFNEQFF. CDR3 bases: TGTGCCAGCAGTTACCCCACAGGGGGCGGCTTCAATGAGCAGTTCTTC.

The genes are TRBV2 and TRBJ2-1; TRBD2 aligns across 8 bases. The CDR3 covers 14 residues. V lost 10 bases, J lost 0 bases, and 5 bases stayed unmatched. Germline loops: CDR1 SNHLY, CDR2 FYNNEI. The CDR3 region has the DNA TGTGCCACCGCCGGGACTAGCTCCTACAATGAGCAGTTCTTC. Amino acids: CATAGTSSYNEQFF.

The V call is TRBV7-9, the J call TRBJ2-5; TRBD1 is a possible D gene (6 bases). The CDR3 spans 14 residues. The V end lost 5 bases, the J end lost 0 bases, and 10 bases lay between the germline ends. Germline V CDR1 and CDR2: SEHNR, FQNEAQ (reference sequence). The CDR3 coding sequence is TGTGCCAGCAGCCCCCCAGGGGACCAAGAGACCCAGTACTTC. Protein product: CASSPPGDQETQYF. Drawing the rest from reference TRBV7-9 and TRBJ2-5, the complete variable domain is DTGVSQNPRHKITKRGQNVTFRCDPISEHNRLYWYRQTLGQGPEFLTYFQNEAQLEKSRLLSDRFSAERPKGSFSTLEIQRTEQGDSAMYLCASSPPGDQETQYFGPGTRLLVL.

The J gene is TRBJ2-1, the V gene TRBV9; 10 bases align to TRBD2. Germline-derived CDR1 and CDR2 are SGDLS and YYNGEE. The CDR3 is 14 residues long. V lost 5 bases to trimming and J lost 5 bases; unmatched junction nucleotides: 4. Written as DNA, the CDR3 is TGTGCCAGCAGTAGACTAGCGGGCGACAATGAGCAGTTCTTC. The encoded protein is CASSRLAGDNEQFF.

The genes are TRBV7-9 and TRBJ1-1; the D gene is possibly TRBD1 (5 bases). The germline V gene has CDR1 SEHNR and CDR2 FQNEAQ (reference sequence). V lost 3 bases to trimming and J lost 5 bases, with 16 bases between them. The CDR3 consists of 15 residues. The CDR3 loop reads CASSLGRPGWTEAFF. The CDR3 DNA follows: TGTGCCAGCAGCTTGGGGCGTCCAGGGTGGACTGAAGCTTTCTTT.

The rearrangement joins TRBV27 to TRBJ2-1; 9 nucleotides line up with TRBD2. V shed 5 bases and J 3 bases; nucleotides not matched to a gene: 8. Germline V gene lookup returns CDR1 MNHEY and CDR2 SMNVEV (reference sequence). The CDR3 extends over 16 amino acids. The CDR3 loop is CASSPRGSGGYNEQFF. For the CDR3, the DNA is TGTGCCAGCAGTCCCCGGGGTAGCGGGGGCTACAATGAGCAGTTCTTC.

V is TRBV27 and J is TRBJ1-2; 9 nucleotides match TRBD1. V gave up 5 bases and J gave up 7 bases; unmatched junction bases: 5. Germline V gene sequence: CDR1 MNHEY, CDR2 SMNVEV (reference sequence). The CDR3 consists of 13 residues. The CDR3 protein is CASSRQGGSGYTF. The CDR3 nucleotides read TGTGCCAGCAGTCGACAGGGGGGGTCTGGCTACACCTTC.

The genes are TRBV19 and TRBJ2-4; weak D call: TRBD2 (6 bases). The CDR3 spans 17 residues. The V end was cut by 5 bases, the J end by 0 bases, with 17 bases between. Looked up from germline, CDR1 is LNHDA and CDR2 is SQIVND (reference sequence). DNA of the CDR3: TGTGCCAGTAGTCCGTCGACGGGACTCCTAGCCAAAAACATTCAGTACTTC. It is translated as CASSPSTGLLAKNIQYF.

V and J are TRBV28 and TRBJ2-5; D remains ambiguous. The V end lost 6 bases, the J end lost 9 bases, and 17 bases lay between the germline ends. CDR1 and CDR2 from the germline V gene are MDHEN and SYDVKM. The CDR3 extends over 13 amino acids. Here the CDR3 reads CASSPPAPGSQYF. CDR3 in DNA: TGTGCCAGCAGCCCCCCCGCCCCCGGGTCCCAGTACTTC.

The chain recombines TRBV18 with TRBJ2-7, with 10 nucleotides matching TRBD2. V was clipped by 2 bases and J by 6 bases; unmatched bases: 7. The CDR3 length is 15 residues. CDR1 is KGHSH, CDR2 LQKENI, per germline. The CDR3 spells CASSPGLADQGEQYF. As DNA, the CDR3 is TGTGCCAGCTCACCAGGACTAGCGGACCAGGGCGAGCAGTACTTC.

The rearrangement joins TRBV2 to TRBJ1-6; 8 positions match TRBD1. V was pared by 5 bases and J by 9 bases, with 6 bases of the junction left unmatched. The germline CDR1 and CDR2 sequences are SNHLY and FYNNEI. The CDR3 consists of 14 residues. CDR3: CASSSGQVGSPLHF. The DNA for the CDR3 is TGTGCCAGCAGTTCGGGACAGGTCGGTTCACCCCTCCACTTT.

The J gene is TRBJ2-3, the V gene TRBV5-4, with D perhaps matching TRBD2 (6 bases). The CDR3 has 16 amino acids. CDR1 and CDR2 (germline): SGHNT, YYREEE (reference sequence). V lost 2 bases and J lost 5, with 18 bases in between. The CDR3 region is CASSFPGVPRGDTQYF. The DNA for the CDR3 is TGTGCCAGCAGCTTTCCGGGAGTGCCCCGGGGAGATACGCAGTATTTT.

The genes are TRBV4-2 and TRBJ2-7; TRBD1 agrees at 9 bases. The V segment lost 0 bases and the J segment 0 bases; nucleotides outside the gene matches: 0. The germline V gene has CDR1 LGHNA and CDR2 YNFKEQ. The CDR3 loop spans 15 amino acids. CDR3 in amino acids: CASSQEDRGSYEQYF. The CDR3 nucleotides read TGTGCCAGCAGCCAAGAGGACAGGGGCTCCTACGAGCAGTACTTC.

The chain couples TRBV30 to TRBJ2-1; D might be TRBD1 (5 bases). From germline, CDR1 is GTSNPN and CDR2 SVGIG (reference sequence). There are 15 residues in the CDR3. Trimming shortened V by 3 bases and J by 6 bases, and 18 bases separated the two germline ends. For the CDR3, the DNA is TGTGCCTGGAGCAGGCAGGCCGTGGGGCTCAATGAGCAGTTCTTC. This codes for CAWSRQAVGLNEQFF. The full variable domain, completed using reference TRBV30 and TRBJ2-1, is SQTIHQWPATLVQPVGSPLSLECTVEGTSNPNLYWYRQAAGRGLQLLFYSVGIGQISSEVPQNLSASRPQDRQFILSSKKLLLSDSGFYLCAWSRQAVGLNEQFFGPGTRLTVL.

This chain joins TRBV30 and TRBJ1-5; 8 bases are shared with TRBD1. CDR1 and CDR2 (germline): GTSNPN, SVGIG (reference sequence). The trim removed 2 bases at V and 2 bases at J, leaving 2 bases unmatched. This CDR3 comprises 14 residues. The CDR3 bases are TGTGCCTGGAGTTGGGGACAGGGCAATCAGCCCCAGCATTTT. Protein product: CAWSWGQGNQPQHF.

The chain is built from TRBV10-2 and TRBJ1-1; weak D call: TRBD1 (5 bases). V was shortened by 6 bases and J by 5 bases, with 10 bases between the two germline ends. Per the germline V gene, CDR1 is WSHSY and CDR2 is SAAADI. The CDR3 is made up of 12 amino acids. CDR3 nucleotide sequence: TGCGCCAGCAGGGGGGGAGGTACTGAAGCTTTCTTT. Amino acid sequence: CASRGGGTEAFF.